Below, one T cell receptor beta chain is given with its context. The data were taken from a study of patients and donors after allogeneic stem cell transplantation. CDR1 SGHAT and CDR2 FQNNGV come from the germline V gene. V was pared by 1 base and J by 9 bases, with 10 bases of the junction left unmatched. The CDR3 runs 17 residues. TCRdb redid the calling of the RT-PCR reads with MiXCR, one entry per CDR3 protein. The sample consists of roughly 200,000 distinct CDR3 sequences, more than 35% of them appearing once. The sequencing sample was made of blood, either unsorted or a sorted T cell fraction (not recorded which). The chain carries TRBV11-2 and TRBJ2-1, with 12 bases lining up with TRBD2. The sequence derives from a human donor who was either an allogeneic HSCT recipient or a stem cell or donor lymphocyte infusion donor (not recorded which). It is not recorded whose cells these are; they may come from a transplant donor. In DNA, the CDR3 is TGTGCCAGCAGCTTAGGCCTAGCGGGAGGGCCCGGTAGTGAGCAGTTCTTC. This gives the protein CASSLGLAGGPGSEQFF.